These T cell receptor beta chains were read from a single sample in a study of early T cells in non-severe SARS-CoV-2 infection. TCRdb fed the 5' RACE reads into MiXCR, producing one record per CDR3 protein. The table has 55,000 or so distinct CDR3 sequences, approximately 10% seen once. The sample comprised whole blood. The receptor set was obtained from an adult who was a healthcare worker with PCR-confirmed SARS-CoV-2 infection or an uninfected control (not recorded which). Each CDR3 is given with its conserved first and last residue. Fields, in order: D gene, V gene, J gene, clone size, CDR3 protein, CDR3 DNA. The D gene is left open where the match is weak. Not all rows give a size; the values are once, few, many and, for expanded clones, a class.

D: NA
V: TRBV11-2
J: TRBJ1-1
size: many
CDR3: CASSETGTSSEAFF
DNA: TGTGCCAGCAGCGAGACCGGGACATCATCTGAAGCTTTCTTT

D: NA
V: TRBV20-1
J: TRBJ2-7
size: many
CDR3: CSADGGSPQYEQYF
DNA: TGCAGTGCCGACGGAGGGTCCCCTCAATACGAGCAGTACTTC

D: TRBD2
V: TRBV5-8
J: TRBJ2-1
size: NA
CDR3: CASSSTRTSGMREQFF
DNA: TGTGCCAGCAGCTCCACCCGGACTAGCGGGATGCGTGAGCAGTTCTTC

D: NA
V: TRBV28
J: TRBJ2-7
size: few
CDR3: CASSFMRWGPSEQYF
DNA: TGTGCCAGCAGCTTTATGCGGTGGGGTCCCTCCGAGCAGTACTTC

D: NA
V: TRBV12-3/TRBV12-4
J: TRBJ1-3
size: few
CDR3: CASSPSTGNIIYF
DNA: TGTGCCAGCAGTCCTTCGACTGGAAACATCATATATTTT

D: TRBD2
V: TRBV20-1
J: TRBJ2-7
size: few
CDR3: CSARDQRDYEQYF
DNA: TGCAGTGCTAGAGATCAGCGGGACTACGAGCAGTACTTC

D: TRBD2
V: TRBV12-3/TRBV12-4
J: TRBJ2-3
size: many
CDR3: CASSFGLAGGQTDTQYF
DNA: TGTGCCAGCAGTTTCGGACTAGCGGGGGGGCAAACAGATACGCAGTATTTT

D: TRBD1
V: TRBV7-2
J: TRBJ2-1
size: many
CDR3: CASSLGTGFPNEQFF
DNA: TGTGCCAGCAGCTTAGGGACAGGGTTCCCCAATGAGCAGTTCTTC

D: NA
V: TRBV7-9
J: TRBJ2-3
size: few
CDR3: CVVGGSGTDTQYF
DNA: TGTGTCGTAGGCGGGTCTGGCACAGATACGCAGTATTTT

D: NA
V: TRBV5-1
J: TRBJ1-1
size: NA
CDR3: CASQLSGNTEAFF
DNA: TGCGCCAGCCAGCTTTCCGGGAACACTGAAGCTTTCTTT

D: NA
V: TRBV30
J: TRBJ2-1
size: NA
CDR3: CAWRPKGNEQFF
DNA: TGTGCCTGGAGGCCTAAAGGAAATGAGCAGTTCTTC

D: TRBD1
V: TRBV10-3
J: TRBJ2-6
size: many
CDR3: CATHPQGDGANVLTF
DNA: TGTGCCACGCACCCACAGGGGGATGGGGCCAACGTCCTGACTTTC

D: NA
V: TRBV2
J: TRBJ2-3
size: NA
CDR3: CARAIGTDTQYF
DNA: TGTGCCAGGGCTATAGGGACAGATACGCAGTATTTT

D: TRBD1
V: TRBV7-3
J: TRBJ2-4
size: NA
CDR3: CASSPDRGNIQYF
DNA: TGTGCCAGCAGCCCTGACAGGGGAAACATTCAGTACTTC

D: NA
V: TRBV21-1
J: TRBJ2-7
size: many
CDR3: CASDRGHEQYF
DNA: TGTGCCAGCGACAGGGGCCACGAGCAGTACTTC

D: NA
V: TRBV10-3
J: TRBJ2-5
size: few
CDR3: CAISRTAYQETQYF
DNA: TGTGCCATCTCCCGGACAGCATACCAAGAGACCCAGTACTTC

D: NA
V: TRBV11-2
J: TRBJ2-1
size: few
CDR3: CASSYAGLNEQFF
DNA: TGTGCCAGCAGCTACGCAGGGTTAAATGAGCAGTTCTTC

D: NA
V: TRBV12-3/TRBV12-4
J: TRBJ2-2
size: few
CDR3: CASSFGQNTGELFF
DNA: TGTGCCAGCAGTTTCGGGCAGAACACCGGGGAGCTGTTTTTT

D: NA
V: TRBV12-5
J: TRBJ2-2
size: many
CDR3: CASGPPTGTLELFF
DNA: TGTGCTAGTGGTCCCCCGACAGGTACTCTGGAGCTGTTTTTT

D: TRBD2
V: TRBV28
J: TRBJ2-1
size: many
CDR3: CASTLGLADTNNEQFF
DNA: TGTGCCAGCACCCTTGGACTAGCGGACACTAACAATGAGCAGTTCTTC

D: TRBD1
V: TRBV7-9
J: TRBJ2-3
size: few
CDR3: CASSLITGGITDTQYF
DNA: TGTGCCAGCAGCTTAATAACAGGGGGCATCACAGATACGCAGTATTTT

D: NA
V: TRBV7-9
J: TRBJ1-5
size: few
CDR3: CASTKLGEVGQPQHF
DNA: TGTGCCAGCACCAAACTAGGAGAAGTTGGGCAGCCCCAGCATTTT

D: NA
V: TRBV12-5
J: TRBJ2-7
size: many
CDR3: CASGEGLLLPSYEQYF
DNA: TGTGCTAGTGGGGAGGGACTCCTGCTCCCTTCCTACGAGCAGTACTTC

D: NA
V: TRBV18
J: TRBJ2-3
size: many
CDR3: CASSRNQRTDTQYF
DNA: TGTGCCAGCTCAAGGAACCAAAGGACAGATACGCAGTATTTT

D: TRBD2
V: TRBV7-3
J: TRBJ2-4
size: few
CDR3: CASSTTSGNIQYF
DNA: TGTGCCAGCAGCACCACTAGCGGAAACATTCAGTACTTC

D: NA
V: TRBV11-1
J: TRBJ1-5
size: many
CDR3: CASSSRRDQPQHF
DNA: TGTGCCAGCAGCTCCAGGCGAGATCAGCCCCAGCATTTT

D: NA
V: TRBV14
J: TRBJ2-4
size: many
CDR3: CASSPRLGSGNIQYF
DNA: TGTGCCAGCAGCCCCCGACTCGGGAGCGGGAACATTCAGTACTTC

D: NA
V: TRBV11-2
J: TRBJ1-5
size: few
CDR3: CASSFGQGGTGNQPQHF
DNA: TGTGCCAGCAGCTTCGGACAAGGGGGTACTGGCAATCAGCCCCAGCATTTT

D: NA
V: TRBV20-1
J: TRBJ2-1
size: NA
CDR3: CSASPDSLGDEQFF
DNA: TGCAGTGCTAGTCCCGACTCGCTTGGGGATGAGCAGTTCTTC

D: NA
V: TRBV2
J: TRBJ1-4
size: many
CDR3: CASRRDIGEKLFF
DNA: TGTGCCAGCAGGAGGGACATCGGTGAAAAACTGTTTTTT

D: TRBD1
V: TRBV18
J: TRBJ2-7
size: NA
CDR3: CASSPAAGTGVEQYF
DNA: TGTGCCAGCTCACCCGCCGCCGGGACAGGGGTCGAGCAGTACTTC

D: NA
V: TRBV6-1
J: TRBJ2-5
size: NA
CDR3: CASSVGPNQETQYF
DNA: TGTGCCAGCAGTGTCGGGCCTAACCAAGAGACCCAGTACTTC

D: NA
V: TRBV12-3/TRBV12-4
J: TRBJ1-4
size: NA
CDR3: CASAPREQIREKLFF
DNA: TGTGCCAGCGCGCCCCGGGAACAAATACGGGAAAAACTGTTTTTT

D: NA
V: TRBV5-6
J: TRBJ2-2
size: many
CDR3: CASSLWTEKNTGELFF
DNA: TGTGCCAGCAGCCTATGGACAGAGAAGAACACCGGGGAGCTGTTTTTT

D: TRBD2
V: TRBV28
J: TRBJ2-1
size: few
CDR3: CASSLGGGAGNEQFF
DNA: TGTGCCAGCAGTTTAGGCGGGGGGGCCGGAAATGAGCAGTTCTTC

D: NA
V: TRBV30
J: TRBJ2-2
size: few
CDR3: CAWTRIGELFF
DNA: TGTGCCTGGACTCGAATCGGGGAGCTGTTTTTT

D: NA
V: TRBV27
J: TRBJ1-5
size: many
CDR3: CASSSLDRSNQPQHF
DNA: TGTGCCAGCAGTTCCCTAGACAGAAGCAATCAGCCCCAGCATTTT

D: NA
V: TRBV19
J: TRBJ2-2
size: few
CDR3: CASRQGLENGELFF
DNA: TGTGCCAGTAGACAGGGACTCGAGAACGGGGAGCTGTTTTTT

D: NA
V: TRBV4-2
J: TRBJ1-3
size: NA
CDR3: CASDSSRSSGNTIYF
DNA: TGTGCCAGCGATTCCTCCAGGAGCTCTGGAAACACCATATATTTT

D: NA
V: TRBV11-2
J: TRBJ1-3
size: few
CDR3: CASSLEGRSGNTIYF
DNA: TGTGCCAGCAGCTTAGAGGGCCGCTCTGGAAACACCATATATTTT

D: NA
V: TRBV6-9
J: TRBJ2-7
size: NA
CDR3: CASSKLGSSYEQYF
DNA: TGTGCCAGCAGTAAACTAGGGAGCTCCTACGAGCAGTACTTC

D: NA
V: TRBV20-1
J: TRBJ2-6
size: NA
CDR3: CSAVSVGGTRSGANVLTF
DNA: TGCAGTGCTGTTAGTGTCGGGGGCACCCGCTCTGGGGCCAACGTCCTGACTTTC

D: TRBD1
V: TRBV29-1
J: TRBJ2-5
size: NA
CDR3: CSVDRGQETQYF
DNA: TGCAGCGTGGACAGGGGCCAAGAGACCCAGTACTTC

D: TRBD1
V: TRBV27
J: TRBJ1-6
size: many
CDR3: CASSLSLTGVNSPLHF
DNA: TGTGCCAGCAGTTTATCTCTGACAGGGGTCAATTCACCCCTCCACTTT

D: NA
V: TRBV6-1
J: TRBJ1-2
size: few
CDR3: CASSEAGFKRSYGYTF
DNA: TGTGCCAGCAGTGAAGCGGGCTTCAAGCGATCCTATGGCTACACCTTC

D: NA
V: TRBV4-2
J: TRBJ1-1
size: many
CDR3: CASSQSGRSEAFF
DNA: TGTGCCAGCAGCCAGTCAGGGCGCAGTGAAGCTTTCTTT

D: TRBD2
V: TRBV9
J: TRBJ2-1
size: many
CDR3: CASSADTSGTMYNEQFF
DNA: TGTGCCAGCAGCGCTGACACTAGCGGGACCATGTACAATGAGCAGTTCTTC

D: NA
V: TRBV29-1
J: TRBJ2-5
size: NA
CDR3: CSVEPGVETQYF
DNA: TGCAGCGTTGAACCGGGCGTGGAGACCCAGTACTTC

D: NA
V: TRBV7-9
J: TRBJ2-5
size: NA
CDR3: CASSRLGKQETQYF
DNA: TGTGCCAGCAGCCGACTCGGAAAGCAAGAGACCCAGTACTTC

D: TRBD2
V: TRBV6-6
J: TRBJ2-1
size: few
CDR3: CASIIPGGNEQFF
DNA: TGTGCCAGCATTATCCCGGGGGGCAATGAGCAGTTCTTC

D: TRBD1
V: TRBV19
J: TRBJ2-1
size: NA
CDR3: CASSLGDRVDEQFF
DNA: TGTGCCAGTAGTTTGGGGGACAGGGTAGATGAGCAGTTCTTC

D: TRBD1
V: TRBV3-1
J: TRBJ2-7
size: hyperexpanded
CDR3: CASSPSRDRGEDYEQYF
DNA: TGTGCCAGCAGCCCGTCCCGGGACAGGGGGGAAGATTACGAGCAGTACTTC

D: TRBD2
V: TRBV5-8
J: TRBJ2-1
size: few
CDR3: CASSSGTSVYNEQFF
DNA: TGTGCCAGCAGCTCCGGGACTAGCGTGTACAATGAGCAGTTCTTC

D: TRBD1
V: TRBV12-3/TRBV12-4
J: TRBJ2-5
size: many
CDR3: CASTLTGGSEETQYF
DNA: TGTGCCAGCACCCTGACAGGGGGCTCTGAGGAGACCCAGTACTTC